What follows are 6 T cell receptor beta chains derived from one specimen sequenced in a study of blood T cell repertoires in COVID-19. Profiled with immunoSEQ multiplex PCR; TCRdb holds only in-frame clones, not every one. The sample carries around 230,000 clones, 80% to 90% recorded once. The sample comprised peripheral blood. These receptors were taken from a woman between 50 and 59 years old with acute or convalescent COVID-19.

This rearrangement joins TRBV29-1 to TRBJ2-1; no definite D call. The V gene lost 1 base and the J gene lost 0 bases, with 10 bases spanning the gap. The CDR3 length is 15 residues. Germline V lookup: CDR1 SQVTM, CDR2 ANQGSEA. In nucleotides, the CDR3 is TGCAGCGTTGAAGGAGCCCCGAGCTCCTACAATGAGCAGTTCTTC. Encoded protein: CSVEGAPSSYNEQFF.

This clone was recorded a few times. In DNA form, the CDR3 reads TGTGCCAGCTCACCACCGGGGCGGTCCACCGGGGAGCTGTTTTTT. Translated, it gives CASSPPGRSTGELFF. This chain connects TRBV18 to TRBJ2-2; weak D call: TRBD1 (5 bases). V shed 0 bases and J shed 4 bases, with 9 bases lying between them. The CDR3 loop spans 15 amino acids. Germline assignment: CDR1 KGHSH and CDR2 LQKENI.

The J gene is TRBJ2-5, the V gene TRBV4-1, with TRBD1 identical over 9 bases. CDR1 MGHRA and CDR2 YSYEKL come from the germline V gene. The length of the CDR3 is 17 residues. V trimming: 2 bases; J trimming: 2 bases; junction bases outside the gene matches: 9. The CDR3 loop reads CASSQNPGDRGQETQYF. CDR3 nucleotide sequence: TGCGCCAGCAGCCAAAATCCGGGCGACAGGGGGCAAGAGACCCAGTACTTC.

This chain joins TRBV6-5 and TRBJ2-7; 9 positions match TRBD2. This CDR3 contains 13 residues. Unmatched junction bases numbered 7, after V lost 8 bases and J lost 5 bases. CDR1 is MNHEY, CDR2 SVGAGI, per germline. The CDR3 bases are TGTGCCAGCGGGGGGGGACTAGCAGACGAGCAGTACTTC. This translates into CASGGGLADEQYF.

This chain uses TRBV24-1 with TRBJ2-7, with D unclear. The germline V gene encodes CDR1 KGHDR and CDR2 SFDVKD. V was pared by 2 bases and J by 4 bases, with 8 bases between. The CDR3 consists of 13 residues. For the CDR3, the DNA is TGTGCCACCAGTGATTCCATCACTTACGAGCAGTACTTC. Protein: CATSDSITYEQYF.

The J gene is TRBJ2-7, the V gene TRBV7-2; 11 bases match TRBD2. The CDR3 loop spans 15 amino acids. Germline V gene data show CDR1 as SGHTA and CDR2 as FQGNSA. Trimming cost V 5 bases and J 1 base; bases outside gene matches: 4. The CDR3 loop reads CASSPTSGVSYEQYF. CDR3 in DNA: TGTGCCAGCAGCCCGACTAGCGGGGTATCCTACGAGCAGTACTTC.